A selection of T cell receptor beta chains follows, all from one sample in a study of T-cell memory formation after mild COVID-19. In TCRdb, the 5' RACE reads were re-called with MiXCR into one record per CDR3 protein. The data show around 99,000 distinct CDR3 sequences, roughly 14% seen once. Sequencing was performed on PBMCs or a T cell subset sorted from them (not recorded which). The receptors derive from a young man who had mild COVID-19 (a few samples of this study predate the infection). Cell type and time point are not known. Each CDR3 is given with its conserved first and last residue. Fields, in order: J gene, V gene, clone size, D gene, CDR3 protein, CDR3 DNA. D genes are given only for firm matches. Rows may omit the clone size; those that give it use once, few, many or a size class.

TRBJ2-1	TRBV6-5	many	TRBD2	CASSYTSGVGKQFF	TGTGCCAGCAGTTACACTAGCGGGGTAGGAAAGCAGTTCTTC
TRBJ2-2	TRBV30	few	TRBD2	CAWSPGSGLAGELFF	TGTGCCTGGAGTCCCGGATCGGGACTAGCCGGGGAGCTGTTTTTT
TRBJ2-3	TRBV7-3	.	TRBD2	CASRKGSGGIDTQYF	TGTGCCAGCAGGAAAGGGAGCGGGGGAATAGATACGCAGTATTTT
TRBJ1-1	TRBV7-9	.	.	CASSLGVGGPEAFF	TGTGCCAGCAGCTTAGGGGTCGGAGGCCCTGAAGCTTTCTTT
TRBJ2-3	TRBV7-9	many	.	CASSLAKAYPSTDTQYF	TGTGCCAGCAGCTTAGCAAAGGCATACCCTAGCACAGATACGCAGTATTTT
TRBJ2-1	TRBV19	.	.	CASMYVGSNEQFF	TGTGCCAGTATGTATGTTGGATCCAATGAGCAGTTCTTC
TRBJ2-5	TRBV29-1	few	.	CSGDGSLGRAETQYF	TGCAGTGGTGATGGGAGTTTGGGTAGGGCGGAGACCCAGTACTTC
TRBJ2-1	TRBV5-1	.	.	CASSLGLTAGAHYNEQFF	TGCGCCAGCAGCTTGGGCCTAACGGCGGGGGCCCACTACAATGAGCAGTTCTTC
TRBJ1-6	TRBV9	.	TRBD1	CASSTQTGFNSPLHF	TGTGCCAGCAGCACCCAGACAGGGTTTAATTCACCCCTCCACTTT
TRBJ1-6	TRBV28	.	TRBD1	CASRTTGDYNSPLHF	TGTGCCAGCAGAACAACAGGGGATTATAATTCACCCCTCCACTTT
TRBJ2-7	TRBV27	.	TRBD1	CASSPNRGHEQYF	TGTGCCAGCAGCCCAAACAGGGGCCACGAGCAGTACTTC
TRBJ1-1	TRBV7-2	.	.	CASSSLEITINTEAFF	TGTGCCAGCAGCTCCTTGGAGATCACGATAAACACTGAAGCTTTCTTT
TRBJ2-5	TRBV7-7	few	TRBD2	CASSNPGGQETQYF	TGTGCCAGCAGCAATCCGGGGGGCCAAGAGACCCAGTACTTC